This is a list of T cell receptor beta chains from one sample in a study of cytomegalovirus exposure and HLA in healthy donors. The protocol was immunoSEQ multiplex PCR, while the TCRdb copy is restricted to in-frame clones and leaves out a portion. The sample shows 82,000 or so clones, 60% to 80% of them seen only once. The sequenced material came from PBMCs. Receptor source: a woman between 50 and 59 years old in good health and CMV-seropositive. The CDR3 runs from the conserved cysteine through the conserved F or W. The order of the fields is J gene, D gene, clone size, CDR3 length, V gene, CDR3 protein, CDR3 DNA. A D gene is named only where the DNA matches it firmly. Some rows have no size entry. The others give once, few or many, or a class for an expanded clone.

TRBJ2-1 TRBD2 . 13 TRBV5-8 CASSTGLVGEQFF TGTGCCAGCAGCACCGGACTAGTAGGTGAGCAGTTCTTC
TRBJ1-2 TRBD1 many 15 TRBV6-1 CASSAGGTGVYGYTF TGTGCCAGCAGTGCCGGCGGGACAGGGGTCTATGGCTACACCTTC
TRBJ1-2 TRBD1 . 15 TRBV6-1 CASRETGGGNYGYTF TGTGCCAGCAGAGAAACAGGGGGCGGGAACTATGGCTACACCTTC
TRBJ2-3 . . 15 TRBV9 CASSVGAVSTDTQYF TGTGCCAGCAGCGTAGGAGCGGTTAGCACAGATACGCAGTATTTT
TRBJ2-3 . . 13 TRBV6-1 CASSEQITDTQYF TGTGCCAGCAGTGAACAGATCACAGATACGCAGTATTTT
TRBJ2-6 . . 14 TRBV7-2 CASSPSLGANVLTF TGTGCCAGCAGCCCGTCCCTCGGGGCCAACGTCCTGACTTTC
TRBJ2-7 TRBD2 . 16 TRBV6-5 CASSFSSGKIAYEQYF TGTGCCAGCAGTTTTTCTAGCGGGAAGATCGCCTACGAGCAGTACTTC
TRBJ2-1 . . 15 TRBV5-5 CASTHSSSSYNEQFF TGTGCCAGCACCCACTCTTCAAGCTCCTACAATGAGCAGTTCTTC
TRBJ2-7 . . 12 TRBV6-4 CASSPGDYEQYF TGTGCCAGCAGTCCCGGTGATTACGAGCAGTACTTC
TRBJ2-1 . . 16 TRBV5-4 CASNSPSASSYNEQFF TGTGCCAGCAATTCACCTAGCGCGAGCTCCTACAATGAGCAGTTCTTC